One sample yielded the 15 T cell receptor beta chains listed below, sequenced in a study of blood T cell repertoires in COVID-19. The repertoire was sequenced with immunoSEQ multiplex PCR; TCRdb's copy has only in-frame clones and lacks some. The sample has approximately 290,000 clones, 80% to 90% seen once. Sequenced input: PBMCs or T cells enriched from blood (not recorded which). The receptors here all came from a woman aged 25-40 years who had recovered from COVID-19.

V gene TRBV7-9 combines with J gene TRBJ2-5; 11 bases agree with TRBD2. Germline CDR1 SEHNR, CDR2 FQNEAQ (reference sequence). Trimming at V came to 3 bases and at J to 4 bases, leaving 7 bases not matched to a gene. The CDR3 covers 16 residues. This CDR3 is CASSLKLAGARETQYF. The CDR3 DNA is TGTGCCAGCAGCTTGAAACTAGCGGGGGCGCGAGAGACCCAGTACTTC.

CDR3 sequence reads: CAREARTDISGNTIYF. CDR3 bases: TGTGCCAGGGAAGCCCGGACAGACATCTCTGGAAACACCATATATTTT. This chain links TRBV2 with TRBJ1-3; maybe TRBD1 (6 bases). V dropped 9 bases and J dropped 0 bases, with 18 bases sitting between them. This CDR3 has 16 amino acids. Germline V gene sequence: CDR1 SNHLY, CDR2 FYNNEI.

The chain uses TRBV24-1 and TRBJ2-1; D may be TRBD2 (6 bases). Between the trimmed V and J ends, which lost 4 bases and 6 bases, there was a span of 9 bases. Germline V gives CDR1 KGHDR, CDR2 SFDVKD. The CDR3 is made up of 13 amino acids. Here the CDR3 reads CATSDGGGNEQFF. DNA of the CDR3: TGTGCCACCAGTGACGGGGGTGGCAATGAGCAGTTCTTC.

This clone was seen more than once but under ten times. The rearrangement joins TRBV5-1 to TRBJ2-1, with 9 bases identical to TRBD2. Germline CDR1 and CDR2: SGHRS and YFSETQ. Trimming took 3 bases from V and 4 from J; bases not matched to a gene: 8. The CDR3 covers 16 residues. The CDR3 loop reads CASSSELAGRYNEQFF. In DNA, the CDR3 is TGCGCCAGCAGCTCGGAGCTAGCGGGGAGATACAATGAGCAGTTCTTC.

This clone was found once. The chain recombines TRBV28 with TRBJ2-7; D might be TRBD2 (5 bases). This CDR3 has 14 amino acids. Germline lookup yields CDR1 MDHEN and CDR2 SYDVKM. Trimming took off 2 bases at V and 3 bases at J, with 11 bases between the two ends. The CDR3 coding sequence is TGTGCCAGCAGTTTACTGACGGGGAACTACGAGCAGTACTTC. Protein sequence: CASSLLTGNYEQYF. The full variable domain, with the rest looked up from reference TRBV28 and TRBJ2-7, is DVKVTQSSRYLVKRTGEKVFLECVQDMDHENMFWYRQDPGLGLRLIYFSYDVKMKEKGDIPEGYSVSREKKERFSLILESASTNQTSMYLCASSLLTGNYEQYFGPGTRLTVT.

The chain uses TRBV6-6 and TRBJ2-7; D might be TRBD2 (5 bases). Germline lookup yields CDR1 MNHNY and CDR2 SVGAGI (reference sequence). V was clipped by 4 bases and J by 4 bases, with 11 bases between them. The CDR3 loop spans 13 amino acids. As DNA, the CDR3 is TGTGCCAGCAGTTTCTCGGGCGGGTACGAGCAGTACTTC. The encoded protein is CASSFSGGYEQYF.

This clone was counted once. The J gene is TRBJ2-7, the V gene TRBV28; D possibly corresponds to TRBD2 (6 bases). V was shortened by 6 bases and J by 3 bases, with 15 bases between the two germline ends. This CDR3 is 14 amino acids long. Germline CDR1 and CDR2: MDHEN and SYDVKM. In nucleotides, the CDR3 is TGTGCCAGCAGGAGGGACTCAGGAGTCTACGAGCAGTACTTC. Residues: CASRRDSGVYEQYF.

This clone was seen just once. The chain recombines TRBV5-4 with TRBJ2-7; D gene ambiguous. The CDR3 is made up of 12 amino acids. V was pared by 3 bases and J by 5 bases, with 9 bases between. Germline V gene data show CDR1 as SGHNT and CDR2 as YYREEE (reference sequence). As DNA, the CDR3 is TGTGCCAGCAGCTCCACCGACAACGAGCAGTACTTC. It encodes CASSSTDNEQYF.

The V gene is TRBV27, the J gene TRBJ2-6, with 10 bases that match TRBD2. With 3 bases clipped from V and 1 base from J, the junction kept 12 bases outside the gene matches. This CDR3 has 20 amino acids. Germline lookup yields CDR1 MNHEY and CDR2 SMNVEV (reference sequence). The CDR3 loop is CASSFGVPGLARSGANVLTF. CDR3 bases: TGTGCCAGCAGTTTCGGGGTGCCGGGACTAGCGAGATCTGGGGCCAACGTCCTGACTTTC.

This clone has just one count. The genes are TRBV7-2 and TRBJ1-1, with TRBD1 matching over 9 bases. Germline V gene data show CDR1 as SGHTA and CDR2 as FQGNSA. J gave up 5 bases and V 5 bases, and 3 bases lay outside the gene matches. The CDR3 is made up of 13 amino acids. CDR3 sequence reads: CASSPGQGTEAFF. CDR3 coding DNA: TGTGCCAGCAGCCCGGGACAGGGAACTGAAGCTTTCTTT.

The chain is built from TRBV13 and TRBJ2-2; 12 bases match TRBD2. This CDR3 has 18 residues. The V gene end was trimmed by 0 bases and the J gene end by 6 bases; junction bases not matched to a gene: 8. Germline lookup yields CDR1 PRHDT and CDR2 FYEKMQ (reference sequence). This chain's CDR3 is CASSLGVKGLAGPGELFF. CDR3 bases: TGTGCCAGCAGCTTAGGCGTAAAGGGACTAGCGGGCCCCGGGGAGCTGTTTTTT.

CDR3 coding DNA: TGTGCCAGCAGCTTTGGTGGGACAGGGGGATTTTACGGCAATCAGCCCCAGCATTTT. Its protein product is CASSFGGTGGFYGNQPQHF. The gene calls are TRBV28 and TRBJ1-5; 11 bases map to TRBD1. Germline lookup yields CDR1 MDHEN and CDR2 SYDVKM. V lost 6 bases and J lost 2; bases outside the gene matches: 15. The CDR3 contains 19 residues.

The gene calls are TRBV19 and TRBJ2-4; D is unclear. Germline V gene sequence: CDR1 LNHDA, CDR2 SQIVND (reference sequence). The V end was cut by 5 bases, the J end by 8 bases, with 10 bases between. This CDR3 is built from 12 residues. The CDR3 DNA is TGTGCCAGTAGTGGAGCCTGGGACATTCAGTACTTC. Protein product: CASSGAWDIQYF.

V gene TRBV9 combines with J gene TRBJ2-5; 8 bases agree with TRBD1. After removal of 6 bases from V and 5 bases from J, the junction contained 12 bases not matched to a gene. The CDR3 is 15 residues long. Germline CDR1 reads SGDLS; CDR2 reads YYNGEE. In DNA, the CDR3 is TGTGCCAGCACTGAGGCAGGGGGCGCGGGGGAGACCCAGTACTTC. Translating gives CASTEAGGAGETQYF.

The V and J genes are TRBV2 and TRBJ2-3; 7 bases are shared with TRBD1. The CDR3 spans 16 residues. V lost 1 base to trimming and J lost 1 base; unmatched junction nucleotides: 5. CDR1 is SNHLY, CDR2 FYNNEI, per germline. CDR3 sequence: CASSEGAGGRTDTQYF. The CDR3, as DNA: TGTGCCAGCAGTGAAGGGGCAGGGGGACGCACAGATACGCAGTATTTT.